The sequence of this TCR beta chain was determined in a study of blood T cell repertoires in COVID-19. Measured with immunoSEQ multiplex PCR; TCRdb has only the in-frame clones, and not every one. The table includes fewer than 150,000 clones, 84% detected once. This TCR derives from a woman older than 75 in a cohort sampled during active or convalescent COVID-19. Sequencing was performed on peripheral blood.

CDR3: CASSPRQITEAFF. CDR3 nucleotide sequence: TGTGCCAGCAGCCCTAGACAGATCACTGAAGCTTTCTTT. V gene TRBV13 combines with J gene TRBJ1-1, with TRBD1 as a possible D gene (5 bases). Trimming pared 5 bases from V and 4 bases from J, leaving 11 bases between. The CDR3 consists of 13 residues. From germline, CDR1 is PRHDT and CDR2 FYEKMQ (reference sequence).